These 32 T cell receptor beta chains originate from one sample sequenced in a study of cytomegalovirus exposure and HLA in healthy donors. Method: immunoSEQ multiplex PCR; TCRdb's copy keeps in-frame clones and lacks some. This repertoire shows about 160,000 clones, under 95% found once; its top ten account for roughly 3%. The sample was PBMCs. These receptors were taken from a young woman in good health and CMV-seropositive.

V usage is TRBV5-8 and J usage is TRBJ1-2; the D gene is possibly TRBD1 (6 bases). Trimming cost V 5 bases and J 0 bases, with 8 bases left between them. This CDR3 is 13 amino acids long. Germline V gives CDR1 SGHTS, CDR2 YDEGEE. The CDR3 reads CASSTGTNYGYTF. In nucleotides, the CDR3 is TGTGCCAGCAGTACAGGGACTAACTATGGCTACACCTTC.

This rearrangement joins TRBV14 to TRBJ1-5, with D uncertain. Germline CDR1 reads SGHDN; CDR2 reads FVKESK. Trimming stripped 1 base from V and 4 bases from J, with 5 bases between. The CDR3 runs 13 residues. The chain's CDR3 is CASSQGINQPQHF. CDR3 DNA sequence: TGTGCCAGCAGCCAAGGTATTAATCAGCCCCAGCATTTT.

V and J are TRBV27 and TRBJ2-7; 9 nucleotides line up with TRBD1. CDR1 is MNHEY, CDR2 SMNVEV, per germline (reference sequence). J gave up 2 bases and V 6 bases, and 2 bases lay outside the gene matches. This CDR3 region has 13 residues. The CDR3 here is CASSRDRAYEQYF. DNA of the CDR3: TGTGCCAGCAGCCGGGACAGGGCCTACGAGCAGTACTTC.

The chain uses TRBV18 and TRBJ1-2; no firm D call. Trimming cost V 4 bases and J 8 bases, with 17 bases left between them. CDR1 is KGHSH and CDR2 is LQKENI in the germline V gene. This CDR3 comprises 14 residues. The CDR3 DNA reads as TGTGCCAGCTCACGGAGGGAACTAGTGCGGGGCTACACCTTC. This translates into CASSRRELVRGYTF.

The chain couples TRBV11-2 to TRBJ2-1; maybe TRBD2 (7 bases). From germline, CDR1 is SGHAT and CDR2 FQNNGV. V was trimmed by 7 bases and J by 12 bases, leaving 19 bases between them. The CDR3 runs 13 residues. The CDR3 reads CASTSRGALTQFF. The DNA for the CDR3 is TGTGCCAGCACCTCACGGGGGGCCCTGACGCAGTTCTTC.

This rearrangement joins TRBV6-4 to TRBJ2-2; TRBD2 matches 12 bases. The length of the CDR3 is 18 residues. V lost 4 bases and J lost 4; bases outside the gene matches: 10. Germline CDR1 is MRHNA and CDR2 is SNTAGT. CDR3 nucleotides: TGTGCCAGCAGTGCGCTAGCGGGGGGGCTCGAGACCACCGGGGAGCTGTTTTTT. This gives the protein CASSALAGGLETTGELFF.

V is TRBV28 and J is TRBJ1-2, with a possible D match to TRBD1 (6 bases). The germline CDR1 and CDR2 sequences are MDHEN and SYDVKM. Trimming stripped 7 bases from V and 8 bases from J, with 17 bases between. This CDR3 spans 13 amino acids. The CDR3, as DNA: TGTGCCAGCACCAGATACCAGGGGTTCGGCTACACCTTC. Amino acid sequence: CASTRYQGFGYTF.

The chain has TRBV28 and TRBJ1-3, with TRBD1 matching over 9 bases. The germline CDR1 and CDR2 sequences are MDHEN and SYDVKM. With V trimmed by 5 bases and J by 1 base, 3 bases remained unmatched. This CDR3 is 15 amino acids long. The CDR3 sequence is CASSNRGQSGNTIYF. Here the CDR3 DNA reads TGTGCCAGCAGTAACAGGGGGCAATCTGGAAACACCATATATTTT.

Written as DNA, the CDR3 is TGTGCCAGCAGCCTCCGGGACAGGGCCAATGAGCAGTTCTTC. Encoded protein: CASSLRDRANEQFF. The genes are TRBV7-9 and TRBJ2-1, with TRBD1 identical over 9 bases. The CDR3 covers 14 residues. Trimming removed 5 bases from V and 6 bases from J; junction bases left unmatched: 5. Germline CDR1 reads SEHNR; CDR2 reads FQNEAQ (reference sequence).

The DNA of the CDR3 is TGTGCCAGCAGCTTAGGGCTTGGGGTTTCGACAGGGGAACAACCCTATGGCTACACCTTC. The encoded protein is CASSLGLGVSTGEQPYGYTF. This chain joins TRBV28 and TRBJ1-2; 8 bases match TRBD1. J gave up 4 bases and V 6 bases, and 25 bases lay outside the gene matches. This CDR3 is built from 20 residues. Germline V gene data show CDR1 as MDHEN and CDR2 as SYDVKM.

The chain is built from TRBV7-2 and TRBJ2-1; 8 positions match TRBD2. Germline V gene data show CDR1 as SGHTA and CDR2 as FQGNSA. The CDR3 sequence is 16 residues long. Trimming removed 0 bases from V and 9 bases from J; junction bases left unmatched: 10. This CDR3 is CASSLATGGPRGEQFF. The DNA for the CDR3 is TGTGCCAGCAGCTTAGCTACGGGAGGGCCGAGGGGTGAGCAGTTCTTC.

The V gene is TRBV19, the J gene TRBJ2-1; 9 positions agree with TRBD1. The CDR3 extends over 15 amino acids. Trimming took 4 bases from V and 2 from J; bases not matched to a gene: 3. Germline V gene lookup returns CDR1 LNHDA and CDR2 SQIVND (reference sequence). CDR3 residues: CASSTDRGTYNEQFF. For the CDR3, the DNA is TGTGCCAGTAGTACGGACAGGGGTACCTACAATGAGCAGTTCTTC.

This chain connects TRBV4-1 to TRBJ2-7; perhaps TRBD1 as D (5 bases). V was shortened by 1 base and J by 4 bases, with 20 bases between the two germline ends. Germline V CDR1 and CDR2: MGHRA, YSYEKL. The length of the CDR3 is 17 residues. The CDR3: CASSQADLGRIPYEQYF. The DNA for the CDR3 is TGCGCCAGCAGCCAAGCCGATTTGGGGCGGATACCGTACGAGCAGTACTTC.

The CDR3 sequence: CSVKATGGSYEQYF. CDR3 sequence (DNA): TGCAGCGTTAAGGCTACAGGGGGCTCCTACGAGCAGTACTTC. V gene TRBV29-1 combines with J gene TRBJ2-7; the match to TRBD1 covers 8 bases. The CDR3 runs 14 residues. The germline CDR1 and CDR2 sequences are SQVTM and ANQGSEA. V gave up 5 bases and J gave up 0 bases; unmatched junction bases: 6.

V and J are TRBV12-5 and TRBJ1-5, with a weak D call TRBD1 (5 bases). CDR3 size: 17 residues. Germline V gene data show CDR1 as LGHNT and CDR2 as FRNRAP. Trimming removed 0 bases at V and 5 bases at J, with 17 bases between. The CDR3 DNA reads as TGTGCTAGTGGTTTGGTATCGGGCAGGGAAATCGATCAGCCCCAGCATTTT. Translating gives CASGLVSGREIDQPQHF.

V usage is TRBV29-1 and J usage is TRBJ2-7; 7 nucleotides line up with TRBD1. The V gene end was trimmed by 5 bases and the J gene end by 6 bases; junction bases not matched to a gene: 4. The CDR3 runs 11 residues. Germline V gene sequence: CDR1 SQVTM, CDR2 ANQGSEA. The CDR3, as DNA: TGCAGCGTTCGGACAGGCAGCGAGCAGTACTTC. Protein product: CSVRTGSEQYF.

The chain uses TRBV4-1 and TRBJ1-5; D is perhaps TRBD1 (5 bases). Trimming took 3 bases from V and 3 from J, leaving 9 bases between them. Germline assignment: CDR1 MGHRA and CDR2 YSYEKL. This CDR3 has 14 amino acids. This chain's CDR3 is CASSHQGPNQPQHF. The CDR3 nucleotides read TGCGCCAGCAGCCACCAGGGCCCCAATCAGCCCCAGCATTTT.

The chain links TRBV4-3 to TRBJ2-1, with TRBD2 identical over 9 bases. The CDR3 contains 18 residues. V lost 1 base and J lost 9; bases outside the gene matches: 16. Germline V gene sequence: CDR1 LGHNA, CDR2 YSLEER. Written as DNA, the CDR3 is TGCGCCAGCAGCCAAGCCCCTTCGGGAGCGGGAGGAGGAGGTGAGCAGTTCTTC. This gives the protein CASSQAPSGAGGGGEQFF.

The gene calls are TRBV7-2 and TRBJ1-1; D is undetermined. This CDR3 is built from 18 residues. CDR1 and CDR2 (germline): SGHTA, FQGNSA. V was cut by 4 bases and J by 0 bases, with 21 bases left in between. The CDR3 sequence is CASSSPPASWAVNTEAFF. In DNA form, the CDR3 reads TGTGCCAGCAGCTCCCCCCCTGCCAGCTGGGCTGTGAACACTGAAGCTTTCTTT.

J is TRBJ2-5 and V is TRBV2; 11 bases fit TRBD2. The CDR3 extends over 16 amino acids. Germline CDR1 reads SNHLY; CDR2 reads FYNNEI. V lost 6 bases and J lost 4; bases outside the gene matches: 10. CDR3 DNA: TGTGCCAGCAGCAGTTATAGCGGGGGGGCAGGAGAGACCCAGTACTTC. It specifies CASSSYSGGAGETQYF.

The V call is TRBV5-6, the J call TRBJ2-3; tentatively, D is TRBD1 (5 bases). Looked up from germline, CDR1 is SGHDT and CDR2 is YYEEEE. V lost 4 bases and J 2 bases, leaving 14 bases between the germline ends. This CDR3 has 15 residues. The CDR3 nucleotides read TGTGCCAGCAGCCCGACGGGCGGACACACAGATACGCAGTATTTT. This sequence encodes CASSPTGGHTDTQYF.

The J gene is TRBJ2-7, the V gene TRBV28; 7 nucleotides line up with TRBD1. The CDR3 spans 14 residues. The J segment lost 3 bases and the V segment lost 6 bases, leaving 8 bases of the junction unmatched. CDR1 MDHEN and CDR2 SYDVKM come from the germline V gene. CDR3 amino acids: CASRAQGVGYEQYF. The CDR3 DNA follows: TGTGCCAGCAGAGCCCAGGGGGTAGGCTACGAGCAGTACTTC.

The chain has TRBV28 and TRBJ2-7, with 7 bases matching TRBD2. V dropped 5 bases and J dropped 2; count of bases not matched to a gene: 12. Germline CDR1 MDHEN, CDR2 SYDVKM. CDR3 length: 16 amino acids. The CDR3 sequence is CASSASSGIPAYEQYF. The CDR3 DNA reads TGTGCCAGCAGTGCCTCAAGCGGGATACCAGCCTACGAGCAGTACTTC.

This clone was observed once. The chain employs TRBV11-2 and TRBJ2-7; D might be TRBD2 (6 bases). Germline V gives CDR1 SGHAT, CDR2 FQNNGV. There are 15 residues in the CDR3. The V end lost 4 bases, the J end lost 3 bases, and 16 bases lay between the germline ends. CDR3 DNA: TGTGCCAGCAGCTCGCGGACTAAAAAAAGCTACGAGCAGTACTTC. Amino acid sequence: CASSSRTKKSYEQYF.

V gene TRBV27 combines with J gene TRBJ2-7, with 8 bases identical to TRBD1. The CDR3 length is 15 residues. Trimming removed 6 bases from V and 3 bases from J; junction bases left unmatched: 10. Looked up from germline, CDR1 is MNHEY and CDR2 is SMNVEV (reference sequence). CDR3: CASRPTGTGDYEQYF. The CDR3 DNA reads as TGTGCCAGCAGACCCACCGGGACAGGTGACTACGAGCAGTACTTC.

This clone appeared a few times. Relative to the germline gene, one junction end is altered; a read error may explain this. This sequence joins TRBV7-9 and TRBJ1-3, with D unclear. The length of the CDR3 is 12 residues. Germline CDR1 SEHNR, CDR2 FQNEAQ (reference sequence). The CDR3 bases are TGTGCCAGCAGCTTTAGGACGGAGGCTTACGGTTTT. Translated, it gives CASSFRTEAYGF.

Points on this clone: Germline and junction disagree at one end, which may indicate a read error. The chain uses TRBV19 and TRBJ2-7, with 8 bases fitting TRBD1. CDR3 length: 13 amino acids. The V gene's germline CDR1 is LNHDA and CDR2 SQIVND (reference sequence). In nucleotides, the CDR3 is TGTGCCAGTAGACAGGGGGGCTCCGCGGCGCCAAGCTTC. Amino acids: CASRQGGSAAPSF.

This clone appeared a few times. CDR3 sequence reads: CASSAFSGGLDEQYF. The CDR3 coding sequence is TGTGCCAGCAGCGCGTTTAGCGGGGGGCTCGACGAGCAGTACTTC. The rearrangement uses TRBV7-9 and TRBJ2-7, with TRBD2 identical over 10 bases. The CDR3 runs 15 residues. From germline, CDR1 is SEHNR and CDR2 FQNEAQ (reference sequence). V lost 5 bases, J lost 5 bases, and 9 bases stayed unmatched.

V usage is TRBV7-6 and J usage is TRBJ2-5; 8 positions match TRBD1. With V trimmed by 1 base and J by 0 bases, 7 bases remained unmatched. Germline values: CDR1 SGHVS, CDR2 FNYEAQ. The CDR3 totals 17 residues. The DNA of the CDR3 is TGTGCCAGCAGCTTAGAGGGACAGGTCCCGTACCAAGAGACCCAGTACTTC. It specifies CASSLEGQVPYQETQYF.

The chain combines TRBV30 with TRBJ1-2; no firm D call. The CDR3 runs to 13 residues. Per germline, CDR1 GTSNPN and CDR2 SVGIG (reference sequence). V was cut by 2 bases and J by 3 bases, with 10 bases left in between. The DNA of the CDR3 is TGTGCCTGGAGTTCGGAGAGAGACTATGGCTACACCTTC. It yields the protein CAWSSERDYGYTF. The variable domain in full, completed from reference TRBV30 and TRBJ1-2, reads SQTIHQWPATLVQPVGSPLSLECTVEGTSNPNLYWYRQAAGRGLQLLFYSVGIGQISSEVPQNLSASRPQDRQFILSSKKLLLSDSGFYLCAWSSERDYGYTFGSGTRLTVV.

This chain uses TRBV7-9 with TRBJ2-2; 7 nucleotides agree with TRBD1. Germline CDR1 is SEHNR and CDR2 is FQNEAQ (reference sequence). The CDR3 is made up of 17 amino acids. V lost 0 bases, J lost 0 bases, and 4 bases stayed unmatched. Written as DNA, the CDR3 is TGTGCCAGCAGCTTAGCGTTGACAGGGACGAACACCGGGGAGCTGTTTTTT. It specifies CASSLALTGTNTGELFF.

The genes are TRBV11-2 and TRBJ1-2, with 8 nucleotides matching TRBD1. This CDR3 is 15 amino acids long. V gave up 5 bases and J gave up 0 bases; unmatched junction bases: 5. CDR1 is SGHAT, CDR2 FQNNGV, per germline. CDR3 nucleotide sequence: TGTGCCAGCAGCCGCCGGACAGGGTCTAACTATGGCTACACCTTC. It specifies CASSRRTGSNYGYTF.